This T cell receptor beta chain was sequenced for a study of blood T cell repertoires in COVID-19. Study-level background: The United States, Italy and Spain supplied acute and convalescent COVID-19 samples. From T cells, B-cell-depleted T cells, or PBMCs came the material, which was cDNA or gDNA.

The repertoire was sequenced with immunoSEQ multiplex PCR; TCRdb's copy has only in-frame clones and lacks some. The repertoire holds hundreds of thousands of clones, with approximately 86% as singletons. This clone was counted a single time. The CDR3 spans 14 residues. With V trimmed by 2 bases and J by 7 bases, 7 bases remained unmatched. Germline V gene lookup returns CDR1 SNHLY and CDR2 FYNNEI. The sample taken for sequencing was peripheral blood. The chain couples TRBV2 to TRBJ2-5; 7 bases match TRBD2. The sequence was obtained from a human donor in a cohort sampled during active COVID-19. CDR3 bases: TGTGCCAGCAGTGAAACGACTAGCTGGCGGACCCAGTACTTC. Encoded protein: CASSETTSWRTQYF.